The clone carrying this T cell receptor beta chain turned up a few times. The sample belongs to a study of cytomegalovirus exposure and HLA in healthy donors. CDR3 size: 15 residues. Germline V CDR1 and CDR2: MNHEY, SVGAGI. Trimming took 4 bases from V and 5 from J; bases not matched to a gene: 7. The study ran its PCR with 60 Vbeta and 13 Jbeta primers. Method: immunoSEQ multiplex PCR; TCRdb's copy keeps in-frame clones and lacks some. The repertoire holds 140,000 to 150,000 clones, with about 73% as singletons. This rearrangement joins TRBV6-5 to TRBJ1-1; 10 positions agree with TRBD1. The TCR sequence derives from a woman aged 60-75 years in good health and CMV-seropositive. The sequenced sample was PBMCs. CDR3 DNA: TGTGCCAGCAGTTTTCAGACAGGGGGCTCTACTGAAGCTTTCTTT. Its protein is CASSFQTGGSTEAFF.